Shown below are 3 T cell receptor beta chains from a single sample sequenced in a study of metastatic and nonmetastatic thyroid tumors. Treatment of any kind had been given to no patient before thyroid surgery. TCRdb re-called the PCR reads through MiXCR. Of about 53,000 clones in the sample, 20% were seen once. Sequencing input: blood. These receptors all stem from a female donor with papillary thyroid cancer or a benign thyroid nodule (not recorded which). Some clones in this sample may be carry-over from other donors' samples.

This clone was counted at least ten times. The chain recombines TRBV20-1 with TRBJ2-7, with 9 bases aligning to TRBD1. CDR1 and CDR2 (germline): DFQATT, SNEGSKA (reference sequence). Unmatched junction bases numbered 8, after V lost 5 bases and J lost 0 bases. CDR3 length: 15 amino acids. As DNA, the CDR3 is TGCAGTGCTCCACGAACGGGACAGGGCTCCTACGAGCAGTACTTC. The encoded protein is CSAPRTGQGSYEQYF.

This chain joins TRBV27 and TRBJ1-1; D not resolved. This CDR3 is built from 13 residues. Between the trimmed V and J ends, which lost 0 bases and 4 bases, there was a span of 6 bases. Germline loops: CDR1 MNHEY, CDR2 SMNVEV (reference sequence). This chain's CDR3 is CASSLSYGTEAFF. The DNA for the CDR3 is TGTGCCAGCAGTTTATCCTACGGCACTGAAGCTTTCTTT.

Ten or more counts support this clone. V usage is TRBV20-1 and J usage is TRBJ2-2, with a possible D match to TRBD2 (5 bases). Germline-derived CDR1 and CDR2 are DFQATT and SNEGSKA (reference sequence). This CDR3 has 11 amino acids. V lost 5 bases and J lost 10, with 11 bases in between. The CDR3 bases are TGCAGTGCTCGAGGAGGCGTGGAGCTGTTTTTT. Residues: CSARGGVELFF.